The next 4 T cell receptor beta chains were all read from a single sample in a study of T cells in Graves' hyperthyroidism and ophthalmopathy. RNA transcripts served as the template for amplifying TCR beta CDR3 regions. With the HTBI primer set, the TCR CDR3 went through a first round of RT-PCR. TCRdb independently ran MiXCR on the multiplex PCR reads; one entry per CDR3 protein. The repertoire consists of under 650,000 distinct CDR3 sequences, with about 16% occurring once and the leading ten covering 3.8%. Material: blood. These receptors were taken from a woman aged 25 to 39 with Graves' hyperthyroidism.

This clonotype was found a few times. A read error may produce the germline difference seen at one junction end. The chain has TRBV19 and TRBJ1-5; D is undetermined. Germline CDR1 is LNHDA and CDR2 is SQIVND (reference sequence). This CDR3 comprises 14 residues. The CDR3 DNA reads as TGTGCCAGTAGTATTTACGGTAGCGATCAGCCCCAGCATTTT. Its protein product is CASSIYGSDQPQHF.

This clonotype has at least ten counts. J is TRBJ2-7 and V is TRBV28; 11 bases line up with TRBD1. CDR3 size: 15 residues. Germline-derived CDR1 and CDR2 are MDHEN and SYDVKM. Unmatched junction bases numbered 6, after V lost 5 bases and J lost 3 bases. CDR3 loop: CASSTTGTGGYEQYF. The CDR3 DNA reads as TGTGCCAGCAGTACCACCGGGACAGGGGGCTACGAGCAGTACTTC.

The DNA for the CDR3 is TGCGCCAGCAGCCCTGACCCCCAGGGAGGGCACACTGAAGCTTTCTTT. Amino acid sequence: CASSPDPQGGHTEAFF. The rearrangement links TRBV5-1 to TRBJ1-1, with TRBD1 as a possible D gene (5 bases). Trimming removed 4 bases from V and 3 bases from J, with 19 bases in between. This CDR3 comprises 16 residues. Germline assignment: CDR1 SGHRS and CDR2 YFSETQ.

Notes on this clonotype: A much larger clone lies one base from this, so it may be a read error. The chain employs TRBV5-1 and TRBJ1-1, with 8 bases matching TRBD1. The CDR3 sequence is 12 residues long. CDR1 SGHRS and CDR2 YFSETQ come from the germline V gene. CDR3 sequence (DNA): TGCGCCAACAGCGCGACAGGGGATGAAGCTTTCTTT. It yields the protein CANSATGDEAFF.